These T cell receptor beta chains were read from a single sample in a study of early T cells in non-severe SARS-CoV-2 infection. Each CDR3 protein is one row after TCRdb ran MiXCR on the 5' RACE reads. Found here are some 80,000 distinct CDR3 sequences, over 9.5% of them singletons; the top ten hold around 8%. The source material was whole blood, sampled at baseline. The receptor source for this set is an adult who was a healthcare worker with PCR-confirmed SARS-CoV-2 infection or an uninfected control (not recorded which). The CDR3 runs from the conserved cysteine through the conserved F or W. A D gene is named only where the DNA matches it firmly. Size values are once, few and many counts, or a class for expanded clones, and some rows have none.

d_call,j_call,clone_size,v_call,cdr3_aa,cdr3_nt
-,TRBJ2-1,many,TRBV7-2,CASSINEQFF,TGTGCCAGCAGCATCAATGAGCAGTTCTTC
-,TRBJ2-5,few,TRBV7-9,CASSLARETQYF,TGTGCCAGCAGCTTAGCGCGAGAGACCCAGTACTTC
TRBD1,TRBJ2-7,few,TRBV10-3,CAISVRTGTSYEQYF,TGTGCCATCAGTGTGCGGACAGGGACAAGCTACGAGCAGTACTTC
-,TRBJ2-2,once,TRBV5-1,CASSLEGSWAGELFF,TGCGCCAGCAGCTTGGAGGGCTCCTGGGCCGGGGAGCTGTTTTTT
-,TRBJ2-3,few,TRBV7-9,CASSFGGQRTDTQYF,TGTGCCAGCAGCTTCGGGGGACAACGCACAGATACGCAGTATTTT
-,TRBJ1-3,-,TRBV10-1,CASPSRDKNTIYF,TGCGCCAGCCCGTCCCGGGACAAAAACACCATATATTTT
-,TRBJ2-6,-,TRBV7-3,CASSFPISSGANVLTF,TGTGCCAGCAGCTTCCCCATTAGCTCTGGGGCCAACGTCCTGACTTTC
TRBD2,TRBJ2-1,few,TRBV20-1,CSAIGGGASNEQFF,TGCAGTGCTATCGGGGGGGGCGCGTCCAATGAGCAGTTCTTC
-,TRBJ2-6,many,TRBV15,CATSSRTGVANVLTF,TGTGCCACCAGCAGCCGGACCGGGGTGGCCAACGTCCTGACTTTC
TRBD1,TRBJ2-3,-,TRBV5-1,CASSLGGTGASTDTQYF,TGCGCCAGCAGCTTGGGCGGAACAGGGGCCTCCACAGATACGCAGTATTTT
TRBD1,TRBJ1-6,many,TRBV7-9,CASSPGTANSPLHF,TGTGCCAGCAGCCCAGGGACAGCCAATTCACCCCTCCACTTT
TRBD2,TRBJ2-1,few,TRBV7-3,CASSTTSGNEQFF,TGTGCCAGCAGCACCACTAGCGGCAATGAGCAGTTCTTC
-,TRBJ2-6,-,TRBV2,CASTKRSVSSGANVLTF,TGTGCCAGCACGAAAAGATCCGTAAGCTCTGGGGCCAACGTCCTGACTTTC
-,TRBJ2-5,-,TRBV20-1,CSAKPEETQYF,TGCAGTGCTAAACCGGAAGAGACCCAGTACTTC
-,TRBJ2-1,many,TRBV29-1,CSANQEPAGKGQFF,TGCAGCGCCAACCAGGAGCCGGCCGGCAAGGGGCAGTTCTTC
-,TRBJ2-7,-,TRBV18,CASSLTEEQLF,TGTGCCAGCTCACTAACGGAGGAGCAGTTATTC
TRBD2,TRBJ2-7,few,TRBV18,CASSPSSGRAMREQYF,TGTGCCAGCTCACCATCTAGCGGGAGGGCCATGCGGGAGCAGTACTTC
TRBD1,TRBJ2-7,few,TRBV20-1,CSAQGQGKNEQYF,TGCAGTGCCCAGGGACAGGGTAAGAACGAGCAGTACTTC
-,TRBJ2-1,few,TRBV28,CASSPRSRPVGQFF,TGTGCCAGCAGCCCTCGGTCTCGGCCGGTGGGGCAGTTCTTC
TRBD2,TRBJ2-3,-,TRBV30,CAWSFSGRADTQYF,TGTGCCTGGAGTTTTAGCGGGAGGGCAGATACGCAGTATTTT
-,TRBJ2-7,-,TRBV28,CASSFPTGLASYEQYF,TGTGCCAGCAGTTTCCCCACAGGACTCGCTTCCTACGAGCAGTACTTC
-,TRBJ2-7,many,TRBV4-1,CASSQGLAGEQYF,TGCGCCAGCAGCCAGGGTTTGGCCGGCGAGCAGTACTTC
-,TRBJ2-2,few,TRBV4-1,CASRLDQGRSGELFF,TGCGCCAGCAGGTTAGATCAGGGAAGGTCCGGGGAGCTGTTTTTT
-,TRBJ1-2,many,TRBV18,CASSPETDYGYTF,TGTGCCAGCTCACCCGAGACAGACTATGGCTACACCTTC
-,TRBJ2-7,few,TRBV5-6,CASSFRPGANEQYF,TGTGCCAGCAGCTTTCGGCCAGGGGCCAACGAGCAGTACTTC
TRBD2,TRBJ2-4,-,TRBV28,CASSGAGGVSIQYF,TGTGCCAGCAGTGGGGCGGGGGGAGTAAGCATTCAGTACTTC
-,TRBJ2-7,-,TRBV3-1,CASSQSFRTSTYEQYF,TGTGCCAGCAGCCAAAGCTTCAGGACCTCAACCTACGAGCAGTACTTC
TRBD2,TRBJ2-4,few,TRBV5-1,CASSSTSGRSKNIQYF,TGCGCCAGCAGCTCGACTAGCGGGAGATCCAAAAACATTCAGTACTTC
-,TRBJ1-5,-,TRBV7-9,CASSEGGLRPQHF,TGTGCCAGCAGCGAAGGGGGGTTGAGGCCCCAGCATTTT
-,TRBJ2-1,-,TRBV20-1,CSASSLRSSYNEQFF,TGCAGTGCTAGTTCTCTCCGCTCATCCTACAATGAGCAGTTCTTC
TRBD2,TRBJ2-5,-,TRBV18,CASSPRSGRGETQYF,TGTGCCAGCTCACCACGGAGCGGGAGGGGTGAGACCCAGTACTTC
TRBD1,TRBJ2-3,many,TRBV7-8,CASSPRGRVTTDTQYF,TGTGCCAGCAGCCCCAGGGGGCGCGTAACGACAGATACGCAGTATTTT
TRBD1,TRBJ1-1,few,TRBV18,CASSPPGQRTNTEAFF,TGTGCCAGCTCACCACCGGGACAGCGGACAAATACTGAAGCTTTCTTT
-,TRBJ1-1,-,TRBV6-1,CASRAAWGLRDNEAFF,TGTGCCAGCAGGGCAGCATGGGGGTTAAGGGACAATGAAGCTTTCTTT
-,TRBJ2-3,many,TRBV24-1,CATRKLPRGDTQYF,TGTGCCACCCGAAAACTCCCCCGAGGGGATACGCAGTATTTT
TRBD1,TRBJ1-3,-,TRBV2,CASSQGQGHGNTIYF,TGTGCCAGCAGTCAAGGACAGGGCCATGGAAACACCATATATTTT
-,TRBJ1-1,few,TRBV7-9,CASSAQANTEAFF,TGTGCCAGCAGCGCTCAAGCGAACACTGAAGCTTTCTTT
-,TRBJ2-7,few,TRBV5-1,CASSWGTGEQYF,TGCGCCAGCAGCTGGGGGACCGGCGAGCAGTACTTC
-,TRBJ1-3,many,TRBV7-9,CASRIGGSGNTIYF,TGTGCCAGCAGAATAGGGGGCTCTGGAAACACCATATATTTT
-,TRBJ2-5,few,TRBV10-1,CASSESIGGETQYF,TGCGCCAGCAGTGAGTCGATCGGAGGCGAGACCCAGTACTTC
-,TRBJ1-3,many,TRBV7-3,CASSEGLGNTIYF,TGTGCCAGCAGCGAGGGCCTTGGAAACACCATATATTTT
TRBD2,TRBJ2-2,-,TRBV7-2,CASSLGGRSPGELFF,TGTGCCAGCAGCTTAGGCGGGAGAAGTCCTGGGGAGCTGTTTTTT
-,TRBJ2-5,many,TRBV28,CASSLDRPLGETQYF,TGTGCCAGCAGTTTGGACAGACCTCTCGGTGAGACCCAGTACTTC
-,TRBJ2-1,many,TRBV10-3,CAISRNNEQFF,TGTGCCATCAGCCGGAACAATGAGCAGTTCTTC
-,TRBJ2-7,few,TRBV3-1,CASSRGGTSNYEQYF,TGTGCCAGCAGCCGTGGCGGGACATCCAACTACGAGCAGTACTTC
-,TRBJ2-4,-,TRBV19,CASSIILAGRGNIQYF,TGTGCCAGTAGTATCATCCTAGCTGGCAGAGGAAACATTCAGTACTTC
-,TRBJ2-5,many,TRBV5-1,CASSRRTVQETQYF,TGCGCCAGCAGTCGAAGGACGGTTCAAGAGACCCAGTACTTC
TRBD1,TRBJ2-1,few,TRBV29-1,CSVLRGPEQFF,TGCAGCGTTCTCAGGGGGCCTGAGCAGTTCTTC